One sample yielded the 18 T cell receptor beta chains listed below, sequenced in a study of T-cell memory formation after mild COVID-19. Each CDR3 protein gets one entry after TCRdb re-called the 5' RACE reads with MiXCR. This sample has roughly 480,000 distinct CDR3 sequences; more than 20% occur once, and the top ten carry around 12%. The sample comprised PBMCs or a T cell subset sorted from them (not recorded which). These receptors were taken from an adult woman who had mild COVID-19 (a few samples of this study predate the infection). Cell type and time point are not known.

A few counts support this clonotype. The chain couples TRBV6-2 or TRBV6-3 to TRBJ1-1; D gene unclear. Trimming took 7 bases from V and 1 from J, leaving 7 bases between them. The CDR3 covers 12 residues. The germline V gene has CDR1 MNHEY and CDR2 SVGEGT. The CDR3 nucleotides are TGTGCCAGCATTTCACAGAACACTGAAGCTTTCTTT. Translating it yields CASISQNTEAFF.

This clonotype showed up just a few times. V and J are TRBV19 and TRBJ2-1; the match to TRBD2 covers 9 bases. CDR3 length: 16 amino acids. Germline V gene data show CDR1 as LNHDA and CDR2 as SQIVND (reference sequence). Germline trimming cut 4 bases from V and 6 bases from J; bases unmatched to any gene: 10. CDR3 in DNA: TGTGCCAGTAGTAGGCTAGCGGGGTCACAGCGCAATGAGCAGTTCTTC. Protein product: CASSRLAGSQRNEQFF.

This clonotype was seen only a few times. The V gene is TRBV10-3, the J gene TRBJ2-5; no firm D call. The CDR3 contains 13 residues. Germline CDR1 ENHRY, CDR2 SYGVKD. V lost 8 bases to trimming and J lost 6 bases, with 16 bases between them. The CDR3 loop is CAIGHDSIQTQYF. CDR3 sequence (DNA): TGTGCCATCGGGCACGACTCTATACAGACCCAGTACTTC.

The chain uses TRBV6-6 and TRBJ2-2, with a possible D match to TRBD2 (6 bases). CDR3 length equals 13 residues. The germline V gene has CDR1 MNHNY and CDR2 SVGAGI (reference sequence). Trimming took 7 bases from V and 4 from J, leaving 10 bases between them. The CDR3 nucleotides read TGTGCCAGCATGGGGGGTTTCACCGGGGAGCTGTTTTTT. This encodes CASMGGFTGELFF.

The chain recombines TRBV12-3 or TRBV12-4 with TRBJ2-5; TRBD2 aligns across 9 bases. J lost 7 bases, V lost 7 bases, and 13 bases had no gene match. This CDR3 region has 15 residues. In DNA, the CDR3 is TGTGCCAGCACTGGAGGGCGGGAGGGCCGTTGGACCCAGTACTTC. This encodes CASTGGREGRWTQYF.

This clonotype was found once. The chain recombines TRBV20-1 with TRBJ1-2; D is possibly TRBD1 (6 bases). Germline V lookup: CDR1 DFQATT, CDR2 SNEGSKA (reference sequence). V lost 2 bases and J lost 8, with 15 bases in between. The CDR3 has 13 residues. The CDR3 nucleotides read TGCAGTGCTAGATTTCCGGGGGCGAAGGGCTACACCTTC. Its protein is CSARFPGAKGYTF.

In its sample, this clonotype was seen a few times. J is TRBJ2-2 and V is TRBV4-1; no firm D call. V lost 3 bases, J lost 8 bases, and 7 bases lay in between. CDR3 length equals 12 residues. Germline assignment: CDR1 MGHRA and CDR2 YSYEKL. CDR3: CASSHRPGELFF. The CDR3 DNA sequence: TGCGCCAGCAGCCACCGACCGGGGGAGCTGTTTTTT.

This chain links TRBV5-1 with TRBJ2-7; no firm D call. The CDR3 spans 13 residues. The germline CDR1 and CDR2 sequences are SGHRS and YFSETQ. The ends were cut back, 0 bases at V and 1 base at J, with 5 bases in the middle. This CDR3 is CASSLEESYEQYF. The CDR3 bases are TGCGCCAGCAGCTTGGAGGAGTCCTACGAGCAGTACTTC.

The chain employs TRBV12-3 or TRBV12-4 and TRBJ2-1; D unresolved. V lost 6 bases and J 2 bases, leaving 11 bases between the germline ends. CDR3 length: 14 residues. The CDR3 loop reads CASRGGTTYNEQFF. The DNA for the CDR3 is TGTGCCAGCAGGGGTGGTACGACCTACAATGAGCAGTTCTTC.

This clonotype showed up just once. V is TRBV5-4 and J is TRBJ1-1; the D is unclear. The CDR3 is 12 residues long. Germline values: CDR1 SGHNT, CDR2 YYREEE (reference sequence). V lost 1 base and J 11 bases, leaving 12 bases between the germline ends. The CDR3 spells CASSLPLEEAFF. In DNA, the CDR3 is TGTGCCAGCAGCTTGCCCCTCGAGGAGGCTTTCTTT.

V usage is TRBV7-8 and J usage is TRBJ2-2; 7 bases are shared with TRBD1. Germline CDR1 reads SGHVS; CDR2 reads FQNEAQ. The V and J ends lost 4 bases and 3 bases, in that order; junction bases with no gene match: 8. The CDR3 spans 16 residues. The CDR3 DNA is TGTGCCAGCAGCTCCGAGGGACAGTACTACACCGGGGAGCTGTTTTTT. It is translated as CASSSEGQYYTGELFF.

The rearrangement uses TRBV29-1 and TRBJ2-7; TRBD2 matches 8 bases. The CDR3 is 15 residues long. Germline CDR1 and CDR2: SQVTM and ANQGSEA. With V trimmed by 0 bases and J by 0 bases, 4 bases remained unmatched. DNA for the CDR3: TGCAGCGTTGAAGAGGTCCTAGCGGGCTCCTACGAGCAGTACTTC. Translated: CSVEEVLAGSYEQYF.

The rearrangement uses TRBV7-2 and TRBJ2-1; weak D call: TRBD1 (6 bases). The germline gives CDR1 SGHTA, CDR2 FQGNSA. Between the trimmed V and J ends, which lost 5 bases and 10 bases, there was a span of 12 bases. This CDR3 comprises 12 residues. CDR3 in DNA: TGTGCCAGCAGCCAGACAGGCGGCGAGCAGTTCTTC. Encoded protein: CASSQTGGEQFF.

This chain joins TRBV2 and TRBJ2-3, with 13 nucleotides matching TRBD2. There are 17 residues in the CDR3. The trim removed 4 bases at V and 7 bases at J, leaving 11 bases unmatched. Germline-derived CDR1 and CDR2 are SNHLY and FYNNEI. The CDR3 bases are TGTGCCAGCAGTGGCCGGACTAGCGGGAGTTACCGGTATACGCAGTATTTT. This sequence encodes CASSGRTSGSYRYTQYF.

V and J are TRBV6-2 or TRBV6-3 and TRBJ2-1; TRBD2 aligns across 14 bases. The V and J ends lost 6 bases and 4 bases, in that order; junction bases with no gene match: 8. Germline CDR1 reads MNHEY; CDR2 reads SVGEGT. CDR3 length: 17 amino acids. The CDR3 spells CASRHGTSGSLYNEQFF. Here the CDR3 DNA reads TGTGCCAGCAGGCATGGGACTAGCGGGAGTCTATACAATGAGCAGTTCTTC.

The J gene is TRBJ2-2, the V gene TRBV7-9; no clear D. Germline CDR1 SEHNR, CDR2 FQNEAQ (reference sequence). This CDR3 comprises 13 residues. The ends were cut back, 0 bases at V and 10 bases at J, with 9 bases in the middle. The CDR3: CASSLALAKELFF. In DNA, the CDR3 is TGTGCCAGCAGCTTAGCTCTGGCGAAGGAGCTGTTTTTT.

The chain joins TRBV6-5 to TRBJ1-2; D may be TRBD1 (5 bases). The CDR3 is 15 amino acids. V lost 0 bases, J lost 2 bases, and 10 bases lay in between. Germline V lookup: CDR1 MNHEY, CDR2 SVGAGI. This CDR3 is CASSYSPSGNYGYTF. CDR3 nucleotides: TGTGCCAGCAGTTACTCGCCCTCAGGGAACTATGGCTACACCTTC.

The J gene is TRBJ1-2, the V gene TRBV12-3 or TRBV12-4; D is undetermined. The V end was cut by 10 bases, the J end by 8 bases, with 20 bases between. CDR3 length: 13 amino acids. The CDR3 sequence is CAIAPSQRAGYTF. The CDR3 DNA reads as TGTGCCATCGCCCCCTCCCAGAGGGCGGGCTACACCTTC.